Detailed here is one T cell receptor beta chain. This CDR3 has 13 amino acids. V lost 7 bases and J lost 6; bases outside the gene matches: 6. Germline V gene lookup returns CDR1 MDHEN and CDR2 SYDVKM. The sample belongs to a study of T-cell reconstitution after alpha-beta-depleted transplantation in children. As it was prepared, the TCRbeta library received unique molecular identifiers. TCRdb fed the PCR reads into MiXCR, producing one record per CDR3 protein. The table lists 500,000 to 750,000 distinct CDR3 sequences, about an eighth of them singletons. Specimen: PBMCs, mostly from graft donor cells, collected 360 days after TCRalphabeta/CD19-depleted stem cell transplant. The clonotype originates from a male patient younger than 18 who had a stem cell transplant for acute myeloid leukemia, so the T cells may come from the graft donor. This rearrangement joins TRBV28 to TRBJ2-1; 7 bases are shared with TRBD2. DNA of the CDR3: TGTGCCAGCACCGCAGGGAGGGCCAATGAGCAGTTCTTC. The encoded protein is CASTAGRANEQFF.